This T cell receptor beta chain is drawn from a study of cytomegalovirus exposure and HLA in healthy donors. Study overall: The roughly 100 million unique TCR beta sequences, from roughly 170 million T cells, were found by an earlier analysis.

PCR primers comprised 60 Vbeta and 13 Jbeta primers. Sequenced by immunoSEQ multiplex PCR; TCRdb stores in-frame clones only, minus some. The sample has some 200,000 clones. The study, taken as a whole, reports: Overall, roughly 150 TCR beta chains were annotated as cytomegalovirus-associated.

Remarks on this clone: Its antigen is not known.

This CDR3 comprises 14 residues. Germline CDR1 SGHTA, CDR2 FQGNSA. With V trimmed by 4 bases and J by 10 bases, 12 bases remained unmatched. Sequenced: PBMCs. The receptor's source is a girl aged 2-10 years in good health and CMV-seropositive. This sequence joins TRBV7-2 and TRBJ2-7, with 8 nucleotides matching TRBD2. CDR3 protein: CASSSDSAGTSQYF. CDR3 nucleotide sequence: TGTGCCAGCAGCTCTGACAGCGCCGGGACTAGTCAGTACTTC.